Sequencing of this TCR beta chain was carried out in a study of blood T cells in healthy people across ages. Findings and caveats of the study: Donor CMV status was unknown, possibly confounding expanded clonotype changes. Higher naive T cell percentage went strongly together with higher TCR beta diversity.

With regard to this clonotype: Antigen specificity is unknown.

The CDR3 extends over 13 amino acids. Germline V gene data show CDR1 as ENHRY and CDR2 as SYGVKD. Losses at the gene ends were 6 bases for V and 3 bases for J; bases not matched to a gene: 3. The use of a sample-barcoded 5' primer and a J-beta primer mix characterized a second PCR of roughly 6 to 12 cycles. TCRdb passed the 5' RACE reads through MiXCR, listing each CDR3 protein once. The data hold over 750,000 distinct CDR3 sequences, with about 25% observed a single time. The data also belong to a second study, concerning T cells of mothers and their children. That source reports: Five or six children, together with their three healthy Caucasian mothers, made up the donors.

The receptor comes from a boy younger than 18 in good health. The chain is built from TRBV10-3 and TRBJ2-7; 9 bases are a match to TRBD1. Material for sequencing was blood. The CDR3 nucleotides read TGTGCCATCAGAACAGGGGGCGGCTACGAGCAGTACTTC. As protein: CAIRTGGGYEQYF.